The TCR beta chain under discussion was sequenced for a study of T cells in Graves' hyperthyroidism and ophthalmopathy. TCR beta CDR3 sequences were amplified from RNA transcripts. During a first-round RT-PCR of the TCR CDR3, the HTBI primer set was used. TCRdb re-analysed the multiplex PCR reads in MiXCR, keeping a single row per CDR3 protein. The table includes hundreds of thousands of distinct CDR3 sequences, roughly 40% detected once. Findings and limits, study-wide: Ophthalmopathy and stable hyperthyroidism were told apart by a 13 V-J model. Blood samples included most of the expanded thyroid clonotypes exceeding 0.001.

Pregnant or lactating patients were excluded, as were those with uncontrolled infection or other autoimmune disease. Orbital computed tomography and thyroid ultrasound, together with serum TRAb and thyroxine and clinical symptoms, were used for diagnoses. The germline gives CDR1 SEHNR, CDR2 FQNEAQ (reference sequence). This CDR3 spans 13 amino acids. Note on this clonotype: No antigen is known for it. Its ends do not fully match the called genes, so a read error is possible.

V usage is TRBV7-9 and J usage is TRBJ1-1, with D tentatively TRBD1 (6 bases). The sample comprised blood. The source is a man aged 18-30 years with Graves' hyperthyroidism. CDR3 bases: TGCGCCAGCAGCCAAGATCCAGGACAGGAAGCTTTCTTT. This gives the protein CASSQDPGQEAFF.